Reported below is one T cell receptor beta chain. Germline V CDR1 and CDR2: LNHNV, YYDKDF (reference sequence). V was trimmed by 0 bases and J by 4 bases, leaving 15 bases between them. This CDR3 contains 17 residues. Two consecutive negative NP/OP PCR tests, clearance, or resolved symptoms defined Cohort 3 recovery. This entry is derived from a study of blood T cell repertoires in COVID-19. Across the study: The United States, Italy and Spain were the sources of the acute and convalescent COVID-19 samples. T cells, B-cell-depleted T cells, or PBMCs provided the cDNA or gDNA that served as material.

In the study's own analysis: It was from reference gene primer amplification that nucleated cell counts were estimated. This table comes from immunoSEQ multiplex PCR, and its TCRdb copy is limited to in-frame clones, with some not included. For V, J and clone size, that table is used; D and trimming come from the DNA. The sample shows hundreds of thousands of clones, around nine tenths of them seen only once. The receptor was isolated from a man aged 55 to 70 who had recovered from COVID-19. The chain combines TRBV15 with TRBJ2-2; D possibly corresponds to TRBD1 (6 bases). The sample consisted of PBMCs or T cells enriched from blood (not recorded which). The CDR3 bases are TGTGCCACCAGCAGAGATCTCGAGACAGGTGGCACCGGGGAGCTGTTTTTT. It translates to CATSRDLETGGTGELFF.